This is a list of T cell receptor beta chains from one sample in a study of blood T cell repertoires in COVID-19. The protocol was immunoSEQ multiplex PCR, while the TCRdb copy is restricted to in-frame clones and leaves out a portion. This table has about 200,000 clones, about 88% appearing once. Sequencing input: PBMCs or T cells enriched from blood (not recorded which). These receptors originate from a woman aged 40-49 years with acute COVID-19. Each CDR3 is given with its conserved first and last residue. Fields, in order: J gene, D gene, clone size, V gene, CDR3 protein, CDR3 DNA. A D gene is named only where the DNA matches it firmly. Clone size is not always given. Where it is, it says once, few, many or a class for expanded clones.

TRBJ1-2,TRBD1,once,TRBV7-2,CASRFDRGRDYGYTF,TGTGCCAGCAGATTTGACAGGGGCCGAGACTATGGCTACACCTTC
TRBJ2-1,TRBD2,.,TRBV2,CASSQLAGPSYNEQFF,TGTGCCAGCAGTCAGCTAGCGGGACCCTCCTACAATGAGCAGTTCTTC
TRBJ2-5,.,.,TRBV7-6,CASSSRQSPVGTQYF,TGTGCCAGCAGCTCCCGACAGTCACCCGTGGGGACCCAGTACTTC
TRBJ2-3,.,.,TRBV29-1,CSVAFRDTQYF,TGCAGCGTTGCCTTCAGGGATACGCAGTATTTT
TRBJ2-1,TRBD2,.,TRBV7-6,CASSLVSGGEQFF,TGTGCCAGCAGCTTAGTTAGCGGGGGTGAGCAGTTCTTC
TRBJ1-5,.,.,TRBV19,CASRDSGVEPQHF,TGTGCCAGTAGGGACAGCGGTGTTGAGCCCCAGCATTTT
TRBJ2-7,.,.,TRBV28,CASSGGTVKGYF,TGTGCCAGCAGTGGAGGGACAGTCAAGGGGTACTTC
TRBJ2-7,TRBD2,.,TRBV7-3,CASSSSRRGGHNEQYF,TGTGCCAGCAGCTCCTCCCGGCGGGGGGGCCATAACGAGCAGTACTTC
TRBJ1-1,.,.,TRBV2,CASSHGRDRTGGEAFF,TGTGCCAGCAGTCACGGGAGGGACCGCACTGGGGGTGAAGCTTTCTTT
TRBJ2-1,.,.,TRBV5-1,CASKGGVDDEQFF,TGCGCCAGCAAAGGGGGGGTTGACGATGAGCAGTTCTTC
TRBJ2-3,.,.,TRBV19,CASSIDRLGQSTDTQYF,TGTGCCAGTAGTATAGATCGACTAGGTCAAAGCACAGATACGCAGTATTTT
TRBJ2-1,TRBD1,.,TRBV6-6,CASSYVTGVLNEQFF,TGTGCCAGCAGTTACGTTACAGGGGTGTTAAATGAGCAGTTCTTC
TRBJ2-2,TRBD2,.,TRBV27,CASGPQRIAGGVGELFF,TGTGCCAGCGGACCCCAGAGGATAGCGGGGGGTGTCGGGGAGCTGTTTTTT
TRBJ2-2,TRBD1,.,TRBV7-9,CASSSRGQGATNTGELFF,TGTGCCAGCAGCAGTAGGGGACAGGGGGCGACGAACACCGGGGAGCTGTTTTTT
TRBJ2-4,TRBD1,.,TRBV18,CASSPDRGDIQYF,TGTGCCAGCTCACCAGACAGGGGGGACATTCAGTACTTC
TRBJ2-7,TRBD1,.,TRBV2,CASSSPGTVEQYF,TGTGCCAGCAGTTCACCTGGGACAGTCGAGCAGTACTTC
TRBJ2-7,.,.,TRBV29-1,CSARITGTYEQYF,TGCAGCGCCCGTATTACGGGGACCTACGAGCAGTACTTC
TRBJ1-2,.,.,TRBV28,CASSPWTALNGYTF,TGTGCCAGCAGTCCTTGGACAGCCTTGAACGGCTACACCTTC
TRBJ2-1,TRBD1,.,TRBV28,CASSLRGGRPNPGQGTYNEQFF,TGTGCCAGCAGTTTACGGGGCGGCCGACCTAATCCGGGACAGGGGACCTACAATGAGCAGTTCTTC
TRBJ1-5,.,.,TRBV6-5,CASSLDSGSNQPQHF,TGTGCCAGCAGTCTGGACAGCGGTAGCAATCAGCCCCAGCATTTT